The 32 T cell receptor beta chains presented below share a single source sample, sequenced in a study of T cells in narcolepsy. Produced via immunoSEQ multiplex PCR; TCRdb's table is partial and in-frame only. The table has tens of thousands of clones, 70% to 90% seen once. The sequenced material came from CD45RA- memory CD4+ T cells from PBMCs. These receptor sequences come from a human donor with narcolepsy.

This chain uses TRBV7-9 with TRBJ1-2; D ambiguous. Germline loops: CDR1 SEHNR, CDR2 FQNEAQ (reference sequence). The V and J ends lost 8 bases and 1 base respectively, with 14 bases between them. CDR3 length equals 14 residues. The CDR3 here is CASLRDGVNYGYTF. The CDR3 DNA reads TGTGCCAGCTTACGAGACGGAGTTAACTATGGCTACACCTTC.

The rearrangement uses TRBV7-9 and TRBJ2-7; no firm D call. V was clipped by 4 bases and J by 3 bases, with 16 bases between them. This CDR3 has 15 amino acids. Germline V gene data show CDR1 as SEHNR and CDR2 as FQNEAQ (reference sequence). Written as DNA, the CDR3 is TGTGCCAGCAGCTGGAGCGATCAGAGAAGCTACGAGCAGTACTTC. Protein: CASSWSDQRSYEQYF.

The V gene is TRBV19, the J gene TRBJ1-1; D is uncertain. The CDR3 is made up of 13 amino acids. The ends were cut back, 9 bases at V and 0 bases at J, with 11 bases in the middle. Looked up from germline, CDR1 is LNHDA and CDR2 is SQIVND (reference sequence). This chain's CDR3 is CASAISVNTEAFF. CDR3 coding DNA: TGTGCCAGCGCCATATCAGTGAACACTGAAGCTTTCTTT. Looking up the rest from reference TRBV19 and TRBJ1-1 gives the full variable domain: DGGITQSPKYLFRKEGQNVTLSCEQNLNHDAMYWYRQDPGQGLRLIYYSQIVNDFQKGDIAEGYSVSREKKESFPLTVTSAQKNPTAFYLCASAISVNTEAFFGQGTRLTVV.

The CDR3: CASRQQGARTGELFF. The CDR3 bases are TGTGCCAGCAGGCAACAGGGGGCTCGTACCGGGGAGCTGTTTTTT. The chain has TRBV27 and TRBJ2-2; 9 bases fit TRBD1. Germline trimming cut 6 bases from V and 5 bases from J; bases unmatched to any gene: 7. CDR3 length: 15 residues. Germline V gene sequence: CDR1 MNHEY, CDR2 SMNVEV (reference sequence).

The rearrangement links TRBV19 to TRBJ2-7; D not resolved. The germline V gene encodes CDR1 LNHDA and CDR2 SQIVND (reference sequence). The V end was cut by 3 bases, the J end by 0 bases, with 9 bases between. This CDR3 is 14 amino acids long. As DNA, the CDR3 is TGTGCCAGTAGTATGCTTGGTGGCTCCTACGAGCAGTACTTC. Its protein product is CASSMLGGSYEQYF.

The genes are TRBV7-8 and TRBJ2-3; D is uncertain. Per the germline V gene, CDR1 is SGHVS and CDR2 is FQNEAQ. Trimming took 5 bases from V and 2 from J, leaving 8 bases between them. This CDR3 is built from 13 residues. CDR3 nucleotides: TGTGCCAGCAGCCCTTCGGACACAGATACGCAGTATTTT. Translated: CASSPSDTDTQYF.

The rearrangement links TRBV6-5 to TRBJ1-1; D ambiguous. The CDR3 sequence is 16 residues long. V was cut by 4 bases and J by 4 bases, with 19 bases left in between. Germline loops: CDR1 MNHEY, CDR2 SVGAGI. CDR3 in amino acids: CASSSLGKGLGTEAFF. In DNA form, the CDR3 reads TGTGCCAGCAGTTCCCTCGGGAAGGGATTGGGCACTGAAGCTTTCTTT.

V usage is TRBV11-2 and J usage is TRBJ2-7, with 10 nucleotides matching TRBD2. From germline, CDR1 is SGHAT and CDR2 FQNNGV. This CDR3 contains 17 residues. V trimming: 1 base; J trimming: 6 bases; junction bases outside the gene matches: 12. CDR3 sequence (DNA): TGTGCCAGCAGCTTAGCCTCCTTAGCGGGAGGCCCCGGCGAGCAGTACTTC. Encoded protein: CASSLASLAGGPGEQYF.

This chain uses TRBV30 with TRBJ2-3, with D tentatively TRBD2 (5 bases). Trimming took off 0 bases at V and 6 bases at J, with 16 bases between the two ends. Germline CDR1 GTSNPN, CDR2 SVGIG (reference sequence). The CDR3 is 15 residues long. In nucleotides, the CDR3 is TGTGCCTGGAGTGTACTAGGTACCGGCGGGGATACGCAGTATTTT. This codes for CAWSVLGTGGDTQYF.

This chain links TRBV5-1 with TRBJ2-5; 8 nucleotides align to TRBD2. In germline, CDR1 is SGHRS, CDR2 YFSETQ. The CDR3 is 16 amino acids. V trimming: 3 bases; J trimming: 5 bases; junction bases outside the gene matches: 12. The CDR3 nucleotides are TGCGCCAGCAGCTCTCTACTAGGGACTAGTCGGGAGACCCAGTACTTC. Translating gives CASSSLLGTSRETQYF.

This clone was seen just once. This chain connects TRBV30 to TRBJ2-1; D is perhaps TRBD2 (6 bases). Between the trimmed V and J ends, which lost 2 bases and 10 bases, there was a span of 12 bases. Germline CDR1 and CDR2: GTSNPN and SVGIG (reference sequence). The CDR3 has 12 residues. This chain's CDR3 is CAWSNVEGEQFF. The CDR3 bases are TGTGCCTGGAGTAACGTGGAGGGGGAGCAGTTCTTC.

V gene TRBV6-1 combines with J gene TRBJ1-2; 9 bases line up with TRBD1. V shed 4 bases and J 8 bases; nucleotides not matched to a gene: 2. The germline CDR1 and CDR2 sequences are MNHNS and SASEGT. This CDR3 contains 12 residues. This CDR3 is CASSGTGVGYTF. CDR3 DNA: TGTGCCAGCAGTGGGACAGGGGTGGGCTACACCTTC.

The CDR3 DNA follows: TGTGCCAGCAGCTTACAGGGGTCCCACGAGCAGTACTTC. This codes for CASSLQGSHEQYF. The chain joins TRBV13 to TRBJ2-7; TRBD1 might be the D (6 bases). V gave up 2 bases and J gave up 5 bases, with 10 bases separating them. Germline V gives CDR1 PRHDT, CDR2 FYEKMQ (reference sequence). The CDR3 spans 13 residues.

The chain links TRBV7-2 to TRBJ1-1; D unresolved. This CDR3 contains 12 residues. Trimming left V 3 bases short and J 2 bases short, with 4 bases between. Per the germline V gene, CDR1 is SGHTA and CDR2 is FQGNSA. CDR3 DNA: TGTGCCAGCAGCTTCAGCAACACTGAAGCTTTCTTT. This gives the protein CASSFSNTEAFF.

The rearrangement uses TRBV25-1 and TRBJ2-3; D gene unclear. The V end lost 3 bases, the J end lost 3 bases, and 10 bases lay between the germline ends. The CDR3 is 14 amino acids. Germline CDR1 and CDR2: MGHDK and SYGVNS. In nucleotides, the CDR3 is TGTGCCAGCAGTGATGTCGGACGGACAGATACGCAGTATTTT. This sequence encodes CASSDVGRTDTQYF.

To note about this clone: This same CDR3 is encoded by further DNA sequences in the sample. The rearrangement links TRBV6-1 to TRBJ1-5; a weak D match, TRBD1 (5 bases). V gave up 4 bases and J gave up 5 bases, with 9 bases separating them. Germline V gene lookup returns CDR1 MNHNS and CDR2 SASEGT. This CDR3 is 13 amino acids long. The CDR3 DNA reads as TGTGCCAGCAGTGTTGGGGGGGATCAGCCCCAGCATTTT. Translating it yields CASSVGGDQPQHF.

The V call is TRBV7-3, the J call TRBJ2-1; D may be TRBD2 (5 bases). Trimming pared 5 bases from V and 5 bases from J, leaving 13 bases between. The CDR3 loop spans 14 amino acids. Germline CDR1 is SGHTA and CDR2 is FQGTGA. The CDR3 loop reads CASSPGGQDNEQFF. CDR3 sequence (DNA): TGTGCCAGCAGCCCCGGCGGGCAGGACAATGAGCAGTTCTTC.

The rearrangement links TRBV2 to TRBJ2-7; 8 bases line up with TRBD2. V shed 6 bases, J shed 4 bases, and the junction held 14 bases outside the gene matches. CDR3 length: 16 amino acids. Germline CDR1 reads SNHLY; CDR2 reads FYNNEI. The CDR3 region has the DNA TGTGCCAGCAGCGGGTCAGCGGGGGCCTGGGGATACGAGCAGTACTTC. Protein sequence: CASSGSAGAWGYEQYF.

The chain couples TRBV7-2 to TRBJ2-3; D is tentatively TRBD1 or TRBD2 (6 bases each). The CDR3 runs to 17 residues. V was pared by 5 bases and J by 4 bases, with 22 bases between. Germline V gene lookup returns CDR1 SGHTA and CDR2 FQGNSA. Here the CDR3 DNA reads TGTGCCAGCAGCGAAACACGGGGGACACGGACTGCAGATACGCAGTATTTT. This encodes CASSETRGTRTADTQYF.

This chain joins TRBV30 and TRBJ1-2, with D possibly matching TRBD1 (5 bases). CDR1 GTSNPN and CDR2 SVGIG come from the germline V gene (reference sequence). The CDR3 runs 13 residues. V lost 3 bases to trimming and J lost 5 bases, with 13 bases between them. Here the CDR3 reads CAWSPPGGYGYTF. DNA for the CDR3: TGTGCCTGGAGCCCCCCGGGGGGTTATGGCTACACCTTC.

This clone was seen more than once but under ten times. The J gene is TRBJ1-5, the V gene TRBV27; D call uncertain. The CDR3 covers 13 residues. V was cut by 5 bases and J by 4 bases, with 9 bases left in between. Germline V lookup: CDR1 MNHEY, CDR2 SMNVEV (reference sequence). The CDR3, as DNA: TGTGCCAGCAGTCACTCCAGTAATCAGCCCCAGCATTTT. Its translation is CASSHSSNQPQHF.

DNA of the CDR3: TGTGCCAGCTCACCAAGCGCAGGGGAACTCTCCGGCTACACCTTC. Translated: CASSPSAGELSGYTF. V and J are TRBV18 and TRBJ1-2; tentatively, D is TRBD1 (6 bases). V shed 2 bases and J shed 8 bases, with 18 bases lying between them. The CDR3 has 15 residues. The germline CDR1 and CDR2 sequences are KGHSH and LQKENI. The full variable domain, its missing parts supplied by reference TRBV18 and TRBJ1-2, is NAGVMQNPRHLVRRRGQEARLRCSPMKGHSHVYWYRQLPEEGLKFMVYLQKENIIDESGMPKERFSAEFPKEGPSILRIQQVVRGDSAAYFCASSPSAGELSGYTFGSGTRLTVV.

V usage is TRBV7-2 and J usage is TRBJ2-7; D unclear. The germline V gene has CDR1 SGHTA and CDR2 FQGNSA. The CDR3 runs 14 residues. V lost 0 bases to trimming and J lost 0 bases, with 6 bases between them. The CDR3 here is CASSLAGSSYEQYF. CDR3 sequence (DNA): TGTGCCAGCAGCTTAGCCGGCAGCTCCTACGAGCAGTACTTC.

This clone has a single count. The J gene is TRBJ2-1, the V gene TRBV10-2, with 13 bases that match TRBD2. Germline trimming cut 10 bases from V and 4 bases from J; bases unmatched to any gene: 4. This CDR3 contains 14 residues. Germline V gene data show CDR1 as WSHSY and CDR2 as SAAADI. CDR3 residues: CATRLAGGYNEQFF. The CDR3 DNA sequence: TGCGCCACCAGACTAGCGGGAGGTTACAATGAGCAGTTCTTC.

This chain joins TRBV6-6 and TRBJ2-1; D remains unclear. Per the germline V gene, CDR1 is MNHNY and CDR2 is SVGAGI (reference sequence). The CDR3 has 13 amino acids. Trimming removed 5 bases at V and 6 bases at J, with 11 bases between. The chain's CDR3 is CASSQRLINEQFF. CDR3 DNA: TGTGCCAGCAGTCAAAGACTGATCAATGAGCAGTTCTTC.

This clone was detected a few times. The J gene is TRBJ2-5, the V gene TRBV11-1, with D perhaps matching TRBD1 or TRBD2 (5 bases each). Germline CDR1 and CDR2: SGHAT and FQDESV (reference sequence). Trimming took 9 bases from V and 1 from J, leaving 15 bases between them. The CDR3 consists of 14 residues. DNA for the CDR3: TGTGCCAGTGGGGGAACCGCCGCCCAAGAGACCCAGTACTTC. It codes for CASGGTAAQETQYF.

The chain carries TRBV9 and TRBJ2-1; perhaps TRBD2 as D (6 bases). Per germline, CDR1 SGDLS and CDR2 YYNGEE. Trimming removed 1 base at V and 8 bases at J, with 19 bases between. The CDR3 length is 16 residues. CDR3 protein: CASSVPRGVPLDEQFF. As DNA, the CDR3 is TGTGCCAGCAGCGTACCCCGCGGGGTCCCCCTGGATGAGCAGTTCTTC.

The chain couples TRBV2 to TRBJ1-1, with D tentatively TRBD1 (6 bases). Trimming removed 11 bases at V and 2 bases at J, with 12 bases between. From germline, CDR1 is SNHLY and CDR2 FYNNEI. The CDR3 runs 12 residues. The CDR3: CAGRTDNTEAFF. The CDR3 DNA reads TGTGCCGGACGGACAGATAACACTGAAGCTTTCTTT.

The rearrangement uses TRBV9 and TRBJ1-2; 12 bases line up with TRBD1. This CDR3 contains 15 residues. The J segment lost 9 bases and the V segment lost 4 bases, leaving 10 bases of the junction unmatched. Germline CDR1 reads SGDLS; CDR2 reads YYNGEE. CDR3 loop: CASSPRQGTGGSYTF. CDR3 sequence (DNA): TGTGCCAGCAGCCCACGTCAAGGGACAGGGGGCAGCTACACCTTC.

This sequence joins TRBV5-1 and TRBJ2-1, with 10 bases identical to TRBD1. Germline-derived CDR1 and CDR2 are SGHRS and YFSETQ. Unmatched junction bases numbered 8, after V lost 2 bases and J lost 6 bases. The CDR3 covers 16 residues. DNA for the CDR3: TGCGCCAGCAGCTTTTCTGGGACAGGGGTTGGCAATGAGCAGTTCTTC. Residues: CASSFSGTGVGNEQFF.

The chain employs TRBV7-2 and TRBJ1-1; D unclear. Looked up from germline, CDR1 is SGHTA and CDR2 is FQGNSA. This CDR3 has 12 amino acids. Between the trimmed V and J ends, which lost 5 bases and 6 bases, there was a span of 10 bases. The CDR3 sequence is CASSQVAAEAFF. CDR3 coding DNA: TGTGCCAGCAGCCAGGTTGCGGCTGAAGCTTTCTTT.

This sequence joins TRBV7-9 and TRBJ2-7, with TRBD1 matching 7 bases. The CDR3 extends over 13 amino acids. V dropped 5 bases and J dropped 3; count of bases not matched to a gene: 4. CDR1 is SEHNR, CDR2 FQNEAQ, per germline (reference sequence). This CDR3 is CASSDRVSYEQYF. The CDR3 DNA is TGTGCCAGCAGCGACAGGGTCAGCTACGAGCAGTACTTC. Based on the CDR3 plus reference TRBV7-9 and TRBJ2-7, the full variable domain is DTGVSQNPRHKITKRGQNVTFRCDPISEHNRLYWYRQTLGQGPEFLTYFQNEAQLEKSRLLSDRFSAERPKGSFSTLEIQRTEQGDSAMYLCASSDRVSYEQYFGPGTRLTVT.